The 26 T cell receptor beta chains given below trace back to one sample, sequenced in a study of cytomegalovirus exposure and HLA in healthy donors (TCRdb year 2017). The method behind the library was the immunoSEQ multiplex PCR assay. TCRdb's version of the immuneACCESS table is confined to in-frame rearrangements and falls short of the full clone set. An unresolved V gene accounts for under half of the shortfall where checked; the remainder is of unknown origin. Counted in this sample were approximately 300,000 clones; roughly 87% of them appeared once. Over 1% of the sample rests with the top ten. Specimen: PBMCs. These receptor sequences come from a woman in her twenties or thirties in good health and CMV-seropositive.

The chain is built from TRBV30 and TRBJ1-2; 9 nucleotides line up with TRBD1. Germline values: CDR1 GTSNPN, CDR2 SVGIG (reference sequence). The junction had 6 bases not matched to a gene; V was cut back by 5 bases and J by 5 bases. The CDR3 length is 13 residues. The CDR3 protein is CAWGRDREYGYTF. The DNA for the CDR3 is TGTGCCTGGGGGCGGGACAGGGAGTATGGCTACACCTTC. Full variable domain (outside the CDR3, taken from reference TRBV30 and TRBJ1-2): SQTIHQWPATLVQPVGSPLSLECTVEGTSNPNLYWYRQAAGRGLQLLFYSVGIGQISSEVPQNLSASRPQDRQFILSSKKLLLSDSGFYLCAWGRDREYGYTFGSGTRLTVV.

The chain employs TRBV27 and TRBJ1-4; D gene ambiguous. The length of the CDR3 is 13 residues. Between the trimmed V and J ends, which lost 4 bases and 4 bases, there was a span of 7 bases. CDR1 and CDR2 from the germline V gene are MNHEY and SMNVEV (reference sequence). CDR3 in amino acids: CASSYSFNEKLFF. The CDR3 DNA is TGTGCCAGCAGTTACAGCTTTAATGAAAAACTGTTTTTT.

This chain joins TRBV9 and TRBJ2-7; 8 bases line up with TRBD2. V gave up 1 base and J gave up 2 bases; unmatched junction bases: 8. CDR1 SGDLS and CDR2 YYNGEE come from the germline V gene. The CDR3 loop spans 16 amino acids. Written as DNA, the CDR3 is TGTGCCAGCAGCGTAACCCCAGCGGGGGACCCCTACGAGCAGTACTTC. The encoded protein is CASSVTPAGDPYEQYF. The variable domain in full, with the rest retrieved from reference TRBV9 and TRBJ2-7, is DSGVTQTPKHLITATGQRVTLRCSPRSGDLSVYWYQQSLDQGLQFLIQYYNGEERAKGNILERFSAQQFPDLHSELNLSSLELGDSALYFCASSVTPAGDPYEQYFGPGTRLTVT.

The chain uses TRBV7-8 and TRBJ2-3, with 7 nucleotides matching TRBD2. CDR1 and CDR2 from the germline V gene are SGHVS and FQNEAQ. This CDR3 contains 16 residues. With V trimmed by 3 bases and J by 3 bases, 9 bases remained unmatched. CDR3 bases: TGTGCCAGCAGCTTCTCCGCGGGAGCGGGGACAGATACGCAGTATTTT. Translated, it gives CASSFSAGAGTDTQYF.

V usage is TRBV5-1 and J usage is TRBJ2-7; weak D call: TRBD1 (5 bases). The germline V gene encodes CDR1 SGHRS and CDR2 YFSETQ. CDR3 length equals 14 residues. V lost 5 bases and J 7 bases, leaving 19 bases between the germline ends. In DNA form, the CDR3 reads TGCGCCAGCAGAACCCTCGGAAGGGGTGTAGAGCAGTACTTC. Amino acid sequence: CASRTLGRGVEQYF.

This chain uses TRBV7-7 with TRBJ2-5, with a weak D call TRBD2 (5 bases). Germline values: CDR1 SSHAT, CDR2 FNYEAQ (reference sequence). The CDR3 spans 12 residues. Trimming removed 11 bases from V and 3 bases from J, with 13 bases in between. CDR3: CASSGYKETQYF. In DNA form, the CDR3 reads TGTGCCTCCTCGGGGTATAAAGAGACCCAGTACTTC.

This chain links TRBV28 with TRBJ2-5; tentatively, D is TRBD1 (5 bases). CDR1 and CDR2 (germline): MDHEN, SYDVKM. CDR3 length: 13 residues. The V end was cut by 8 bases, the J end by 1 base, with 11 bases between. This chain's CDR3 is CASQTALQETQYF. The CDR3 nucleotides read TGTGCCAGCCAGACAGCACTCCAAGAGACCCAGTACTTC.

This sequence joins TRBV30 and TRBJ2-2, with D perhaps TRBD2 (6 bases). The germline gives CDR1 GTSNPN, CDR2 SVGIG (reference sequence). Trimming left V 3 bases short and J 7 bases short, with 15 bases between. The CDR3 length is 14 residues. The CDR3 spells CAWRTSSVVGELFF. CDR3 coding DNA: TGTGCCTGGAGGACGTCTAGCGTTGTCGGGGAGCTGTTTTTT.

The rearrangement links TRBV25-1 to TRBJ1-1; D may be TRBD1 (6 bases). Trimming stripped 5 bases from V and 1 base from J, with 11 bases between. The CDR3 covers 14 residues. Germline V gene sequence: CDR1 MGHDK, CDR2 SYGVNS. The CDR3 loop reads CASSLQGANTEAFF. DNA for the CDR3: TGTGCCAGCAGTCTACAGGGAGCGAACACTGAAGCTTTCTTT.

This clone has just one count. The DNA of the CDR3 is TGTGCCAGCAGCCCGCCGGGACAGGGGGCGCATCCCCTCCACTTT. Its translation is CASSPPGQGAHPLHF. The chain combines TRBV7-9 with TRBJ1-6; TRBD1 agrees at 12 bases. After removal of 5 bases from V and 13 bases from J, the junction contained 9 bases not matched to a gene. The CDR3 length is 15 residues. Germline CDR1 is SEHNR and CDR2 is FQNEAQ (reference sequence).

The CDR3, as DNA: TGTGCCACCGGGGAGGGCGGCTACGAGCAGTACTTC. The encoded protein is CATGEGGYEQYF. V usage is TRBV27 and J usage is TRBJ2-7, with 7 bases identical to TRBD2. Per the germline V gene, CDR1 is MNHEY and CDR2 is SMNVEV (reference sequence). V dropped 10 bases and J dropped 3; count of bases not matched to a gene: 6. The CDR3 extends over 12 amino acids.

This chain joins TRBV7-7 and TRBJ2-1; D not certain. The germline CDR1 and CDR2 sequences are SSHAT and FNYEAQ (reference sequence). The CDR3 consists of 15 residues. V was shortened by 1 base and J by 0 bases, with 7 bases between the two germline ends. Written as DNA, the CDR3 is TGTGCCAGCAGCTTAGGAATTAACTCCTACAATGAGCAGTTCTTC. Amino acids: CASSLGINSYNEQFF.

Comment on this clone: Other DNA sequences from this sample encode an identical CDR3 as well. Here the CDR3 reads CSVEGGRETQYF. DNA for the CDR3: TGCAGCGTTGAAGGGGGCCGGGAGACCCAGTACTTC. The V and J genes are TRBV29-1 and TRBJ2-5; weak D call: TRBD1 (5 bases). The V gene's germline CDR1 is SQVTM and CDR2 ANQGSEA. Trimming left V 1 base short and J 5 bases short, with 8 bases between. This CDR3 comprises 12 residues.

The CDR3 sequence is CASWTGAYGYTF. CDR3 coding DNA: TGTGCCAGCTGGACAGGGGCCTATGGCTACACCTTC. The gene calls are TRBV25-1 and TRBJ1-2; TRBD1 matches 9 bases. The germline CDR1 and CDR2 sequences are MGHDK and SYGVNS. With V trimmed by 8 bases and J by 4 bases, 2 bases remained unmatched. This CDR3 contains 12 residues.

This chain joins TRBV29-1 and TRBJ1-2; 10 positions agree with TRBD1. V dropped 7 bases and J dropped 3; count of bases not matched to a gene: 11. Germline values: CDR1 SQVTM, CDR2 ANQGSEA. The CDR3 contains 15 residues. The CDR3 bases are TGCAGCGCCCAGGGGACAGGGGAAAGAGACTATGGCTACACCTTC. It translates to CSAQGTGERDYGYTF.

J is TRBJ2-7 and V is TRBV5-1; TRBD2 aligns across 10 bases. V was pared by 4 bases and J by 0 bases, with 4 bases of the junction left unmatched. CDR3 length: 15 residues. Per germline, CDR1 SGHRS and CDR2 YFSETQ. The CDR3 coding sequence is TGCGCCAGCAGCATAGTAGCGGGGGGCTCCTACGAGCAGTACTTC. Translated: CASSIVAGGSYEQYF.

This clone was detected only a few times. J is TRBJ1-2 and V is TRBV30; TRBD1 might be the D (6 bases). Germline values: CDR1 GTSNPN, CDR2 SVGIG (reference sequence). The CDR3 is made up of 13 amino acids. V lost 3 bases to trimming and J lost 4 bases, with 12 bases between them. The CDR3, as DNA: TGTGCCTGGAGGGCAGGGGCCGGCTATGGCTACACCTTC. Translated, it gives CAWRAGAGYGYTF.

The rearrangement uses TRBV10-2 and TRBJ1-5; 7 nucleotides match TRBD1. V lost 6 bases and J lost 5; bases outside the gene matches: 4. The CDR3 contains 13 residues. Per germline, CDR1 WSHSY and CDR2 SAAADI. CDR3 sequence: CASSTGVHQPQHF. As DNA, the CDR3 is TGCGCCAGCAGCACAGGGGTGCATCAGCCCCAGCATTTT.

The CDR3 bases are TGTGCCAGTAGCAAACTTGACAGGGTGGGAACTGAAGCTTTCTTT. Translating gives CASSKLDRVGTEAFF. This chain links TRBV19 with TRBJ1-1, with 7 bases matching TRBD1. This CDR3 has 15 amino acids. Germline V CDR1 and CDR2: LNHDA, SQIVND (reference sequence). The ends lost 6 bases at V and 5 bases at J; junction bases unmatched: 12.

This clone was counted a single time. The CDR3: CASSRTMSLYNEQFF. DNA for the CDR3: TGCGCCAGCAGCCGGACCATGTCCCTCTACAATGAGCAGTTCTTC. The chain couples TRBV4-3 to TRBJ2-1, with D unresolved. V lost 4 bases and J lost 3, with 13 bases in between. Germline V gene lookup returns CDR1 LGHNA and CDR2 YSLEER. The CDR3 sequence is 15 residues long.

This clone has a count of ten or more. In DNA, the CDR3 is TGTGCCAGCAGCTTACCCCTGAGGGCTAGCGGGACTCTCTACGAGCAGTACTTC. Its translation is CASSLPLRASGTLYEQYF. The chain employs TRBV7-2 and TRBJ2-7; 9 nucleotides match TRBD2. Germline CDR1 is SGHTA and CDR2 is FQGNSA. This CDR3 is built from 18 residues. With 2 bases clipped from V and 3 bases from J, the junction kept 14 bases outside the gene matches. The variable domain in full, completed from reference TRBV7-2 and TRBJ2-7, reads GAGVSQSPSNKVTEKGKDVELRCDPISGHTALYWYRQSLGQGLEFLIYFQGNSAPDKSGLPSDRFSAERTGGSVSTLTIQRTQQEDSAVYLCASSLPLRASGTLYEQYFGPGTRLTVT.

This clone was seen just once. The V call is TRBV5-1, the J call TRBJ2-3; D remains unclear. CDR1 and CDR2 (germline): SGHRS, YFSETQ. Between the trimmed V and J ends, which lost 4 bases and 2 bases, there was a span of 11 bases. The length of the CDR3 is 14 residues. The CDR3 is CASSPGDYTDTQYF. In nucleotides, the CDR3 is TGCGCCAGCAGCCCTGGCGATTACACAGATACGCAGTATTTT.

The chain joins TRBV9 to TRBJ2-2; 11 positions agree with TRBD2. The CDR3 spans 16 residues. Germline CDR1 and CDR2: SGDLS and YYNGEE. V trimming: 5 bases; J trimming: 5 bases; junction bases outside the gene matches: 8. The CDR3 protein is CASRSTSGSKTGELFF. The CDR3 DNA reads TGTGCCAGCAGAAGCACTAGCGGGAGTAAGACCGGGGAGCTGTTTTTT.

The chain recombines TRBV15 with TRBJ2-3, with TRBD2 matching over 10 bases. Germline-derived CDR1 and CDR2 are LNHNV and YYDKDF (reference sequence). CDR3 length: 17 amino acids. V trimming: 0 bases; J trimming: 4 bases; junction bases outside the gene matches: 7. The CDR3 region has the DNA TGTGCCACCAGCAGAGATGGAAGCGGGGGGGAATCAGATACGCAGTATTTT. Translating gives CATSRDGSGGESDTQYF.

V is TRBV28 and J is TRBJ2-1; no clear D gene. V dropped 6 bases and J dropped 10 bases, with 16 bases sitting between them. Per the germline V gene, CDR1 is MDHEN and CDR2 is SYDVKM. The CDR3 covers 13 residues. The CDR3 DNA reads TGTGCCAGCAGCCCACGCAGCCCAGTAGAGCAGTTCTTC. It translates to CASSPRSPVEQFF.

J is TRBJ2-7 and V is TRBV18; 9 bases are shared with TRBD1. After removal of 6 bases from V and 6 bases from J, the junction contained 6 bases not matched to a gene. The CDR3 contains 13 residues. Germline CDR1 reads KGHSH; CDR2 reads LQKENI. The CDR3 DNA reads as TGTGCCAGCTCCCGTAAGGACAGGGGCGAGCAGTACTTC. Protein sequence: CASSRKDRGEQYF.